This T cell receptor beta chain is from a study of cytomegalovirus exposure and HLA in healthy donors. Across the whole study: Among the roughly 370 genotyped donors, 65% to 90% were placed in the Caucasian-associated ancestry cluster.

The PCR made use of 60 Vbeta and 13 Jbeta primers. Generated by immunoSEQ multiplex PCR, the TCRdb table keeps only in-frame clones and is missing some. The sample contains roughly 97,000 clones, more than 75% of which appear only once. Germline CDR1 and CDR2: LNHDA and SQIVND (reference sequence). The CDR3 consists of 13 residues. V trimming: 6 bases; J trimming: 3 bases; junction bases outside the gene matches: 3. The source material was PBMCs. This receptor was taken from a middle-aged woman in good health and CMV-seronegative. The V and J genes are TRBV19 and TRBJ2-3; the match to TRBD1 covers 7 bases. DNA of the CDR3: TGTGCCAGTAGGTCAGGGGGTACAGATACGCAGTATTTT. This codes for CASRSGGTDTQYF.